Listed below are T cell receptor beta chains from one sample, sequenced in a study of long-term antiretroviral therapy in people with HIV. Profiled with immunoSEQ multiplex PCR; TCRdb holds only in-frame clones, not every one. The data hold approximately 35,000 clones, with just under 95% observed a single time. The input for sequencing was unsorted PBMCs, taken 4.1 years after starting antiretroviral therapy. These receptors were collected from a woman in her forties or fifties with HIV. CDR3s include the opening cysteine and the closing phenylalanine or tryptophan. A D gene is named only where the DNA matches it firmly. Clone size is given for some rows only: seen once, a few or many times, or a class if the clone is expanded.

d_gene	abundance	v_gene	j_gene	CDR3nt	CDR3aa
TRBD1	.	TRBV7-2	TRBJ1-1	TGTGCCAGCAGCTCACAGGGGCCGAACACTGAAGCTTTCTTT	CASSSQGPNTEAFF
TRBD1	.	TRBV2	TRBJ2-7	TGTGCCAGCAAGGGGACAGGGGCAGATGAGCAGTACTTC	CASKGTGADEQYF
TRBD1	.	TRBV7-9	TRBJ1-1	TGTGCCAGCAGCTTAGCAGGGGGCAGGAACACTGAAGCTTTCTTT	CASSLAGGRNTEAFF
TRBD2	.	TRBV30	TRBJ2-3	TGTGCCTGGAGTGTACCGCGGGGACTAGCGGGCGCCACAGATACGCAGTATTTT	CAWSVPRGLAGATDTQYF
.	.	TRBV15	TRBJ2-7	TGTGCCACCAGCAGAGGGCGGGACAAAGCCTACGAGCAGTACTTC	CATSRGRDKAYEQYF
TRBD1	.	TRBV5-1	TRBJ2-1	TGCGCCAGCAGCGTTACAGGGGAATCCTACAATGAGCAGTTCTTC	CASSVTGESYNEQFF
.	.	TRBV6-6	TRBJ1-6	TGTGCCAGCAATCTAGGGCCTAATTCACCCCTCCACTTT	CASNLGPNSPLHF
.	.	TRBV6-7	TRBJ1-3	TGTGCCAGCAGTTTAAGGACGGGAAACACCATATATTTT	CASSLRTGNTIYF
.	few	TRBV7-2	TRBJ2-7	TGTGCCAGCAGCTTCGGACAAGGCCCTACCTACGAGCAGTACTTC	CASSFGQGPTYEQYF
.	.	TRBV19	TRBJ1-1	TGTGCCAGTAGTTCTCCGCAGCTAAACACTGAAGCTTTCTTT	CASSSPQLNTEAFF
TRBD1	.	TRBV19	TRBJ2-4	TGTGCCAGTAGTGTCGCGACTGCACCGGGACAGGGAAACATTCAGTACTTC	CASSVATAPGQGNIQYF
.	.	TRBV6-6	TRBJ2-7	TGTGCCAGCAGTTACTCGAGTACGAACGAGCAGTACTTC	CASSYSSTNEQYF
.	.	TRBV9	TRBJ1-5	TGTGCCAGCAGCGTAGACGGGGGGCGCAATCAGCCCCAGCATTTT	CASSVDGGRNQPQHF
TRBD2	.	TRBV7-9	TRBJ2-5	TGTGCCAGCAGCTTAAGCAGGGAGGGAGAGACCCAGTACTTC	CASSLSREGETQYF
TRBD1	.	TRBV7-6	TRBJ1-1	TGTGCCAGCAGCTTAGTTGGACAGGGATCAAACATGAACACTGAAGCTTTCTTT	CASSLVGQGSNMNTEAFF
.	.	TRBV6-1	TRBJ2-7	TGTGCCAGCAGTGAAGCGCCGCGCGGGGACCCCTACGAGCAGTACTTC	CASSEAPRGDPYEQYF
.	.	TRBV5-8	TRBJ2-5	TGTGCCAGCAGCTTGACAGGCAGATTCGGGCCCCAGTACTTC	CASSLTGRFGPQYF
TRBD1	.	TRBV13	TRBJ1-2	TGTGCCAGCAGCTTACGACCGAAAACACAACAGGGGGAGAGGTATGGCTACACCTTC	CASSLRPKTQQGERYGYTF
.	once	TRBV19	TRBJ1-5	TGTGCCAGTACGTGGGACGGAGCCCAGCCCCAGCATTTT	CASTWDGAQPQHF
.	.	TRBV11-3	TRBJ2-1	TGTGCCAGCAGCTTAGTAGTCAATGAGCAGTTCTTC	CASSLVVNEQFF
.	.	TRBV30	TRBJ1-1	TGTGCCGGGGTCCGAACTTATGAAGCTTTCTTT	CAGVRTYEAFF
TRBD2	.	TRBV6-4	TRBJ2-5	TGTGCCAGCAGCGACACGGGGGGGTCGACCCAGTACTTC	CASSDTGGSTQYF
.	.	TRBV6-5	TRBJ1-1	TGTGCCAGCAGTTTTAGGCAGGGATGGAGGAACACTGAAGCTTTCTTT	CASSFRQGWRNTEAFF
TRBD2	.	TRBV11-1	TRBJ2-5	TGTGCCAGCAGCTCTCTGGGGGTAGCGGGGCCTCGCGGGGAGACCCAGTACTTC	CASSSLGVAGPRGETQYF
.	.	TRBV19	TRBJ1-3	TGTGCCAGTAGTCCACTACCGGGACAAGGAGGAAACACCATATATTTT	CASSPLPGQGGNTIYF
.	.	TRBV7-2	TRBJ1-2	TGTGCCAGCAGCTTGGGGTACAGTGGAGAGGGCTACACCTTC	CASSLGYSGEGYTF
.	.	TRBV6-5	TRBJ1-5	TGTGCCAGCAGTCAGGGAGGTCGGTTTCATCAGCCCCAGCATTTT	CASSQGGRFHQPQHF
TRBD1	.	TRBV7-2	TRBJ1-5	TGTGCCAGCAATCTCGATACAGGGGCGCGCAATCAGCCCCAGCATTTT	CASNLDTGARNQPQHF
TRBD1	.	TRBV27	TRBJ1-2	TGTGCCAGCAGTTTAGGGACAGGGTACGGCTACACCTTC	CASSLGTGYGYTF
.	.	TRBV6-1	TRBJ2-5	TGTGCCAGCAGTGGCGGTGGCTTAGAGACCCAGTACTTC	CASSGGGLETQYF
.	.	TRBV7-2	TRBJ2-7	TGTGCCAGCACCATCACAGGGACCGTTTACGAGCAGTACTTC	CASTITGTVYEQYF
.	.	TRBV12-5	TRBJ1-5	TGTGCTAGTGCCCCCGGACTGGACAATCAGCCCCAGCATTTT	CASAPGLDNQPQHF
.	.	TRBV14	TRBJ1-2	TGTGCCAGCAGCCCCCGGACAGCTTATGGCTACACCTTC	CASSPRTAYGYTF
.	.	TRBV7-9	TRBJ1-6	TGTGCCAGCAGCCAAGGGTGGAATTCACCCCTCCACTTT	CASSQGWNSPLHF
.	.	TRBV30	TRBJ1-2	TGTGCCTGGGATCGGAGGGGGGCGCAGGGCTACACCTTC	CAWDRRGAQGYTF
.	.	TRBV5-4	TRBJ2-3	TGTGCCAGCAGCCCCAAGCGATGGGACCCCGATGTGGATACGCAGTATTTT	CASSPKRWDPDVDTQYF
TRBD1	.	TRBV2	TRBJ1-2	TGTGCCAGCAGTCGGACAGGAGGTCCCTCTTGCACCTTC	CASSRTGGPSCTF
.	.	TRBV25-1	TRBJ1-2	TGTGCCAGCAGTGTCTTGAGGGGGTATGGCTACACCTTC	CASSVLRGYGYTF
TRBD2	.	TRBV7-9	TRBJ2-5	TGTGCCAGCAGCTTAGAAGCGGGGGCCTGGGAGACCCAGTACTTC	CASSLEAGAWETQYF
TRBD1	.	TRBV7-8	TRBJ2-7	TGTGCCAGCAGCTTCGGGACAGGTGAATACGAGCAGTACTTC	CASSFGTGEYEQYF
.	.	TRBV13	TRBJ2-7	TGTGCCAGCAGCTCGGCGGCGAGCTCCTACGAGCAGTACTTC	CASSSAASSYEQYF
TRBD1	.	TRBV7-6	TRBJ1-1	TGTGCCAGCAGCTCAGGGGGCAACACTGAAGCTTTCTTT	CASSSGGNTEAFF
.	.	TRBV7-6	TRBJ2-7	TGTGCCAGCAGCTTAGCGCCCACAGGGACCTACGAGCAGTACTTC	CASSLAPTGTYEQYF
TRBD1	.	TRBV4-3	TRBJ1-5	TGCGCCAGCTCCCGGGACAGAGCCCAAAATCAGCCCCAGCATTTT	CASSRDRAQNQPQHF
.	.	TRBV5-4	TRBJ2-5	TGTGCCAGCAGCTTGGGAGTAGGGGAAGAGACCCAGTACTTC	CASSLGVGEETQYF
.	.	TRBV7-2	TRBJ2-7	TGTGCCAGCAGCCCCGGGACTCTTACCTACGAGCAGTACTTC	CASSPGTLTYEQYF
.	.	TRBV6-5	TRBJ1-1	TGTGCCAGCAGTCCTGACTTGAACACTGAAGCTTTCTTT	CASSPDLNTEAFF
.	.	TRBV11-2	TRBJ2-2	TGTGCCAGCAGCTTAGCTAGCGGGGAGCTGTTTTTT	CASSLASGELFF
TRBD1	.	TRBV5-8	TRBJ1-6	TGTGCCAGCAGGGGGACAGGGAATATTAATTCACCCCTCCACTTT	CASRGTGNINSPLHF
.	.	TRBV27	TRBJ1-2	TGTGCCAGCAGTTTAGGCGCAGGGAGGGGAGCTAACTATGGCTACACCTTC	CASSLGAGRGANYGYTF
TRBD1	.	TRBV19	TRBJ1-6	TGTGCCAGTATCGGCGGAGGGGGCGTAAATTCACCCCTCCACTTT	CASIGGGGVNSPLHF
TRBD1	.	TRBV7-2	TRBJ2-7	TGTGCCAGCAGCTTACAGGGGGCGAGGTACGAGCAGTACTTC	CASSLQGARYEQYF
.	.	TRBV4-2	TRBJ1-4	TGTGCCAGCAGCCAAGATCCGACAGCTCCTGATGAAAAACTGTTTTTT	CASSQDPTAPDEKLFF
TRBD1	.	TRBV7-3	TRBJ2-3	TGTGCCAGCAGCTCAGGGACAGGGGGAATAAATACGCAGTATTTT	CASSSGTGGINTQYF
.	.	TRBV19	TRBJ1-2	TGTGCCAGTAGTATATCCAGGGCAAATGGCTACACCTTC	CASSISRANGYTF
TRBD1	once	TRBV18	TRBJ1-3	TGTGCCAGCTCACCTCCGGGACAGCGAAACACCATATATTTT	CASSPPGQRNTIYF
.	.	TRBV5-5	TRBJ2-3	TGTGCCAGCAGCTACGACAGCCTTTACACAGATACGCAGTATTTT	CASSYDSLYTDTQYF
.	.	TRBV9	TRBJ1-5	TGTGCCAGCAGCGTAGAGGGTCAGCCCCAGCATTTT	CASSVEGQPQHF
.	.	TRBV18	TRBJ1-1	TGTGCCAGCTCACCACCCACAGGTGGGGACACTGAAGCTTTCTTT	CASSPPTGGDTEAFF
TRBD1	.	TRBV7-9	TRBJ1-4	TGTGCCAGCAGCCTCGGGACAGGGCGAGAAAAACTGTTTTTT	CASSLGTGREKLFF